The rows below give T cell receptor beta chains drawn from one sample of a study of CD8 T cells in ankylosing spondylitis. MiXCR, applied by TCRdb to the 5' RACE reads, yields one record per CDR3 protein. The sample has hundreds of thousands of distinct CDR3 sequences; about 24% are singletons. The sequencing input was blood, either unsorted or a sorted T cell fraction (not recorded which). The source of these receptors is a male donor with ankylosing spondylitis. Each CDR3 is given with its conserved first and last residue. The order of the fields is D gene, J gene, V gene, clone size, CDR3 protein, CDR3 DNA. A D gene is named only where the DNA matches it firmly. Clone size is not always given. Where it is, it says once, few, many or a class for expanded clones.

- | TRBJ2-7 | TRBV7-2 | - | CASGTNSISYEQYF | TGTGCCAGCGGCACCAACAGTATCTCCTACGAGCAGTACTTC
- | TRBJ2-5 | TRBV5-8 | - | CASSLVLAGTFQETQYF | TGTGCCAGCAGCTTGGTGTTGGCGGGGACCTTCCAAGAGACCCAGTACTTC
- | TRBJ2-1 | TRBV20-1 | - | CSALDAARRQNNEQFF | TGCAGTGCCCTCGACGCGGCCAGAAGGCAAAACAATGAGCAGTTCTTC
- | TRBJ2-1 | TRBV2 | - | CARRTGSYNEQFF | TGTGCCAGAAGAACGGGCTCCTACAATGAGCAGTTCTTC
TRBD2 | TRBJ2-1 | TRBV10-2 | few | CASSESRSSGIHEQFF | TGCGCCAGCAGTGAGTCGAGGTCTAGCGGGATTCATGAGCAGTTCTTC
- | TRBJ1-5 | TRBV7-2 | - | CASGQSNQPQHF | TGTGCCAGCGGACAGAGCAATCAGCCCCAGCATTTT
TRBD2 | TRBJ2-1 | TRBV3-1 | - | CASSRTSGMDGQFF | TGTGCCAGCAGCCGGACTAGCGGGATGGACGGGCAGTTCTTC
- | TRBJ2-7 | TRBV27 | - | CASSPGFINYEQYF | TGTGCCAGCAGTCCCGGGTTCATTAACTACGAGCAGTACTTC
- | TRBJ1-2 | TRBV10-3 | few | CAISESRGDSTNYGYTF | TGTGCCATCAGTGAGTCGCGGGGGGATTCCACTAACTATGGCTACACCTTC
- | TRBJ2-1 | TRBV10-2 | - | CASSEFPTVNEQFF | TGCGCCAGCAGTGAGTTCCCGACGGTCAATGAGCAGTTCTTC
- | TRBJ1-1 | TRBV27 | few | CASSLFPLLRVRGTEAFF | TGTGCCAGCAGTCTCTTCCCCCTACTAAGGGTAAGGGGCACTGAAGCTTTCTTT
TRBD1 | TRBJ1-3 | TRBV18 | - | CASSPGQGGGNTIYF | TGTGCCAGCTCACCCGGACAGGGAGGAGGAAACACCATATATTTT
- | TRBJ1-6 | TRBV20-1 | few | CSAREESFDSPLHF | TGCAGTGCTAGAGAGGAGTCCTTCGATTCACCCCTCCACTTT
- | TRBJ1-2 | TRBV19 | - | CASSIANYGYTF | TGTGCCAGTAGTATTGCTAACTATGGCTACACCTTC